Listed below are T cell receptor beta chains from one sample, sequenced in a study of CD8+CD57+ T cells in acquired aplastic anemia. MiXCR was run by TCRdb on the reads, yielding one entry per CDR3 protein. Altogether hundreds of thousands of distinct CDR3 sequences are present, about half being singletons, with the ten largest covering just under 20%. Specimen: sorted CD4+, CD8+, or CD8+CD57+ T cells (not recorded which) from PBMCs. These receptor sequences come from a human donor with aplastic anemia. Each CDR3 is given with its conserved first and last residue. D genes are given only for firm matches. The size field is filled for only some rows; it gives once, few, many or a size class.

clone_size,v_call,d_call,j_call,cdr3_nt,cdr3_aa
-,TRBV6-2/TRBV6-3,-,TRBJ1-5,TGTGCCAGCAGTTCTAGCGATCAGCCCCAGCATTTT,CASSSSDQPQHF
-,TRBV19,TRBD1,TRBJ2-2,TGTGCCGCCAAGACAGGGCTTTCGGGCACCGGGGAGCTGTTTTTT,CAAKTGLSGTGELFF
many,TRBV2,-,TRBJ2-2,TGTGCCAGCGATGGGGGTGGCACCGGGGAGCTGTTTTTT,CASDGGGTGELFF
many,TRBV5-5,TRBD1,TRBJ1-2,TGTGCCAGCAGCCGCCTCCCGGGACAGTCGAACAGCTATGGCTACACCTTC,CASSRLPGQSNSYGYTF
many,TRBV7-3,-,TRBJ1-6,TGTGCCAGCAGCGCTACCCCCGGCGGGAGGGGTTCACCCCTCCACTTT,CASSATPGGRGSPLHF
many,TRBV15,TRBD1,TRBJ1-2,TGTGCCACCAGCAGAGTGGGACAGCCTTCATTATCGTATGGCTACACCTTC,CATSRVGQPSLSYGYTF
many,TRBV7-9,TRBD1,TRBJ1-2,TGTGCCAGCAGCCCCGTCTCAGGGGGCGACGTAGTGGGATATGGCTACACCTTC,CASSPVSGGDVVGYGYTF
many,TRBV5-1,-,TRBJ1-1,TGCGCCAGCAGCTTGGCCGGAACCGACACTGAAGCTTTCTTT,CASSLAGTDTEAFF
-,TRBV19,-,TRBJ1-5,TGTGCCAGTACCAACGACCGTAGCAATCAGCCCCAGCATTTT,CASTNDRSNQPQHF
-,TRBV2,-,TRBJ1-1,TGTGCCAGCAGGGCCGGACGGGCGAACACTGAAGCTTTCTTT,CASRAGRANTEAFF
-,TRBV20-1,-,TRBJ2-3,TGCAGTGCTCCGCCTGCCGGGCCCCAAGGTCCCACAGATACGCAGTATTTT,CSAPPAGPQGPTDTQYF
-,TRBV7-2,TRBD1,TRBJ1-2,TGTGCCAGCAGCTCATCCGGGACAGGGACGCGCAATGGCTACACCTTC,CASSSSGTGTRNGYTF
-,TRBV3-1,-,TRBJ2-1,TGTGCCAGCAGCCAAGGCGGGACAACTCAGGTGCAGTTCTTC,CASSQGGTTQVQFF
-,TRBV4-2,-,TRBJ1-3,TGTGCCAGCAGCCAATTCCCCCGGCCGGGGAGCTCTGGAAACACCATATATTTT,CASSQFPRPGSSGNTIYF
many,TRBV4-1,-,TRBJ1-1,TGCGCCAGCAGCCATGCCGGACAGAACACTGAAGCTTTCTTT,CASSHAGQNTEAFF
-,TRBV29-1,TRBD2,TRBJ2-7,TGCAGCGTTGAACCTGGGGGGGGTACGAAGGTTTCAAGCTTC,CSVEPGGGTKVSSF
many,TRBV5-1,-,TRBJ1-1,TGCGCCAGCAGTAGGGGATCAGGGGAAGGAGCTTTCTTT,CASSRGSGEGAFF
many,TRBV7-9,-,TRBJ2-7,TGTGCCAGCAGCGCCCATGGCGTCGATGAGCAGTACTTC,CASSAHGVDEQYF
-,TRBV28,-,TRBJ2-7,TGTACCGGCAGTTTAGGAGAGGTCCCGAGGTGGCAGTACTTC,CTGSLGEVPRWQYF
-,TRBV19,-,TRBJ2-7,TGTGCCAGTAGTCAGACGGAGACCTACGAGCAGTACTTC,CASSQTETYEQYF
-,TRBV2,TRBD2,TRBJ2-7,TGTGCCAGCAGTGTAAGTCTAGCGGGAGCTCTTACCTACGAGCAGCACTTC,CASSVSLAGALTYEQHF
many,TRBV6-5,TRBD2,TRBJ2-5,TGTGCCAGCATACGGCGGGGGGGAGAGACCCAGTACTTC,CASIRRGGETQYF
many,TRBV3-1,-,TRBJ2-7,TGTGCCAGCAGCCAAGTGGAGTCCTACGAGCAGTACTTC,CASSQVESYEQYF
-,TRBV29-1,-,TRBJ1-2,TGCAGCGTTGAAGACCCACAGAGTAACTATGGCTACACCTTC,CSVEDPQSNYGYTF
many,TRBV7-8,TRBD2,TRBJ2-7,TGTGCCAGCAGCTTAGGCGGGGGGCCGGTTGAGCAGTACTTC,CASSLGGGPVEQYF
many,TRBV11-3,TRBD2,TRBJ2-2,TGTGCCAGCAGCTTAGTGGGGGGGGCGAACACCGGGGAGCTGTTTTTT,CASSLVGGANTGELFF
many,TRBV5-1,-,TRBJ1-4,TGCGCCAGCAGCTTGGGGCTACAGGGATCTAATGAAAAACTGTTTTTT,CASSLGLQGSNEKLFF
many,TRBV30,-,TRBJ2-6,TGTGCCTGGAGCCTTTCCTCTGGGGCCAACGTCCTGACTTTC,CAWSLSSGANVLTF
-,TRBV20-1,-,TRBJ1-1,TGCAGTGCTAGAGATAGGGCGAGCATTGAAGCTTTCTTT,CSARDRASIEAFF
many,TRBV20-1,-,TRBJ1-1,TGCAGTGCTGCCCCGGATACGAACACTGAAGCTTTCTTT,CSAAPDTNTEAFF
few,TRBV27,-,TRBJ1-2,TGTGCCAGCAGTCCGAATCAGGGGAGGGGGACTAGAGGCTACACCTTC,CASSPNQGRGTRGYTF
many,TRBV7-2,-,TRBJ2-7,TGTGCCAGCAGCCACTACCTTGGGGAGCAGTACTTC,CASSHYLGEQYF
few,TRBV18,-,TRBJ1-6,TGTGCCAGCTCACTAAGTGGGGGGCAGGGAAAGTCACCCCTCCACTTT,CASSLSGGQGKSPLHF
-,TRBV25-1,-,TRBJ1-4,TGTGCCAGCAGACAGACTGGGCCTAACGAAAAACTGTTTTTT,CASRQTGPNEKLFF
many,TRBV7-8,-,TRBJ2-6,TGTGCCAGCAGCTCAGAAGCCAGACAGTCTTCTGGGGCCAACGTCCTGACTTTC,CASSSEARQSSGANVLTF
-,TRBV20-1,-,TRBJ2-3,TGCAGTGCAACAAGGGCCTCAGATACGCAGTATTTT,CSATRASDTQYF
-,TRBV20-1,-,TRBJ2-3,TGCAGTGCTAGAAGGGGCAGGGGAGAGGGGGATACGCAGTATTTT,CSARRGRGEGDTQYF
-,TRBV15,-,TRBJ2-3,TGTGCCACCAGCAGAGATGGGGCGAGCACAGATACGCAGTATTTT,CATSRDGASTDTQYF
few,TRBV5-1,-,TRBJ1-1,TGCGCCAGCAGGTGGGGGGACGGAAACACTGAAGCTTTCTTT,CASRWGDGNTEAFF
-,TRBV7-2,-,TRBJ2-3,TGTGCCAGCAGCTTAGCGGGCATGAATACGCAGTATTTT,CASSLAGMNTQYF
few,TRBV6-4,TRBD1,TRBJ2-2,TGTGCCAGCAGTGATAAGGGCAGGGGGCGTACCGGGGAGCTGTTTTTT,CASSDKGRGRTGELFF
many,TRBV4-1,-,TRBJ2-7,TGCGCCAGCAGCCGTCGACCTAGGGCCGTGGACGAGCAGTACTTC,CASSRRPRAVDEQYF
many,TRBV3-1,-,TRBJ2-3,TGTGCCAGCAGCCAAGATTGGGTGTTCACAGATACGCAGTATTTT,CASSQDWVFTDTQYF
many,TRBV19,-,TRBJ1-5,TGTGCCAGTAGTACGACAGTTGGCAATAGCAATCAGCCCCAGCATTTT,CASSTTVGNSNQPQHF
-,TRBV5-1,TRBD2,TRBJ2-2,TGCGCCAGCAGCCAGTACGGGACTAGCTTGTCCGGGGAGCTGTTTTTT,CASSQYGTSLSGELFF